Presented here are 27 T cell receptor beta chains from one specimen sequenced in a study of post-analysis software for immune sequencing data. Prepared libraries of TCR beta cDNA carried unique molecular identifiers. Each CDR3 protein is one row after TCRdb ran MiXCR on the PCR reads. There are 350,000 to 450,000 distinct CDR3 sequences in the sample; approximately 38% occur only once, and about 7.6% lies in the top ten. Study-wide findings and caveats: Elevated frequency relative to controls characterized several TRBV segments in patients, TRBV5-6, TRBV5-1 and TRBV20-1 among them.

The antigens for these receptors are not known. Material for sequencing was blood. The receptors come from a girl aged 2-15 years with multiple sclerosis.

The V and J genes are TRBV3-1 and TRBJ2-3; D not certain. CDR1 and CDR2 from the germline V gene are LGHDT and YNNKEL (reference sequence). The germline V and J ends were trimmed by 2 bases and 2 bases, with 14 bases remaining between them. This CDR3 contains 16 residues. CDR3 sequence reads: CASSQKGRVSTDTQYF. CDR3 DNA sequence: TGTGCCAGCAGCCAAAAGGGCCGGGTTTCCACAGATACGCAGTATTTT.

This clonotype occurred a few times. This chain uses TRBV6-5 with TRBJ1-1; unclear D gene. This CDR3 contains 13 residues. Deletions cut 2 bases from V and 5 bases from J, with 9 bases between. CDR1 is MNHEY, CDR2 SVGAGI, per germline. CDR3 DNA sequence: TGTGCCAGCAGTTACGGGAGGGATACTGAAGCTTTCTTT. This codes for CASSYGRDTEAFF.

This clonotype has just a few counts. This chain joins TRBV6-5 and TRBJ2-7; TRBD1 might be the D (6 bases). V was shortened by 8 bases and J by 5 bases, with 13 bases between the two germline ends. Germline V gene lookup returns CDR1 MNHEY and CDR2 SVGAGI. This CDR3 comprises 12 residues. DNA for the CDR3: TGTGCCAGCCAACAGGGTCAGGACGAGCAGTACTTC. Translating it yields CASQQGQDEQYF.

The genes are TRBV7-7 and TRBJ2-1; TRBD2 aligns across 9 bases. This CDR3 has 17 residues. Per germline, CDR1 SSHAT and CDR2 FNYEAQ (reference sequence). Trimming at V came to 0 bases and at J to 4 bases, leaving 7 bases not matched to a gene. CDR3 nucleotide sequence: TGTGCCAGCAGCTTAGCGCCTAGCGGGGAGGGTTACAATGAGCAGTTCTTC. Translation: CASSLAPSGEGYNEQFF.

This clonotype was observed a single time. CDR3 in amino acids: CSATQGGTYEQYF. The DNA for the CDR3 is TGCAGTGCTACCCAGGGGGGAACCTACGAGCAGTACTTC. The V and J genes are TRBV20-1 and TRBJ2-7; the D gene is possibly TRBD1 (7 bases). Trimming left V 4 bases short and J 2 bases short, with 12 bases between. The germline gives CDR1 DFQATT, CDR2 SNEGSKA (reference sequence). The CDR3 is 13 amino acids.

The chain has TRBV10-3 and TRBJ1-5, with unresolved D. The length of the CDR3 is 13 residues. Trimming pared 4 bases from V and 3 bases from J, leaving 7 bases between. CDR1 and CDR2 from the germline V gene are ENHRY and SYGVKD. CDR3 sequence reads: CAISGGYNQPQHF. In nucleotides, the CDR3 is TGTGCCATCAGTGGGGGATACAATCAGCCCCAGCATTTT.

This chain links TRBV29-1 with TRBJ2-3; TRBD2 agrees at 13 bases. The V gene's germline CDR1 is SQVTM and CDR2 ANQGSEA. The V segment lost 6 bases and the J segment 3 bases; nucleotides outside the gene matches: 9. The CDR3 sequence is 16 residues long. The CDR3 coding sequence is TGCAGCGTCCCTCTTACTAGCGGGGGGGCAACAGATACGCAGTATTTT. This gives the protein CSVPLTSGGATDTQYF.

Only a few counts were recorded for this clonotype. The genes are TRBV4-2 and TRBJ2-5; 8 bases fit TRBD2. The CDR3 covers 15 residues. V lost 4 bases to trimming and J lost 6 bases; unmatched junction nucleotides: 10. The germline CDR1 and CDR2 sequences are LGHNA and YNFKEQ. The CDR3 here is CASSRTRAGEQTQYF. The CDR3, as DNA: TGTGCCAGCAGCCGAACGAGAGCGGGAGAGCAGACCCAGTACTTC.

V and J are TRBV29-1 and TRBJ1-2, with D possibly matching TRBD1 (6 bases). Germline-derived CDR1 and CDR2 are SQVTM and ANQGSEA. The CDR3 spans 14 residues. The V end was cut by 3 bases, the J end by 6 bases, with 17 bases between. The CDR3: CSVDRGRRLDGYTF. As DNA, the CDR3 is TGCAGCGTTGACCGGGGGCGCAGGTTAGATGGCTACACCTTC.

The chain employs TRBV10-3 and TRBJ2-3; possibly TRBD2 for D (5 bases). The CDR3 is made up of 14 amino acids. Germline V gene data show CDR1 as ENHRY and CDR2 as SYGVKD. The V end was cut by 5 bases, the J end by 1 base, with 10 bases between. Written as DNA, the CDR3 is TGTGCCATCAGTAGCGGTGAACGCACAGATACGCAGTATTTT. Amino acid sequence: CAISSGERTDTQYF.

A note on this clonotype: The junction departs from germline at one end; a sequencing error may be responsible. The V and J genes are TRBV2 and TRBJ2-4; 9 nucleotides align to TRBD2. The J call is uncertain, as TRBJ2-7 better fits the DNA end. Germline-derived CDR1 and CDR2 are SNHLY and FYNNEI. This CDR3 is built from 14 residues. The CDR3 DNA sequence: TGTACCAGCATGTACACTAGCGGGCCCTCCGAGCAGTACTTC. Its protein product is CTSMYTSGPSEQYF.

The CDR3 sequence: CASSLKARDREQYF. As DNA, the CDR3 is TGTGCCAGCAGTCTAAAGGCCAGGGACCGCGAGCAGTACTTC. This rearrangement joins TRBV27 to TRBJ2-7; D could derive from TRBD1 or TRBD2 (5 bases each). V was pared by 5 bases and J by 6 bases, with 17 bases between. CDR1 and CDR2 (germline): MNHEY, SMNVEV (reference sequence). This CDR3 has 14 amino acids.

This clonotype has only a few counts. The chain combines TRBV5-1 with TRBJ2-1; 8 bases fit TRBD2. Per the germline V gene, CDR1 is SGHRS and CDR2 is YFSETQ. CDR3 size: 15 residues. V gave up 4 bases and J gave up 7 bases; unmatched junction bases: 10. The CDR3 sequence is CASSPWASGQNEQFF. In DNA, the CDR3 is TGCGCCAGCAGCCCCTGGGCTAGCGGGCAAAATGAGCAGTTCTTC.

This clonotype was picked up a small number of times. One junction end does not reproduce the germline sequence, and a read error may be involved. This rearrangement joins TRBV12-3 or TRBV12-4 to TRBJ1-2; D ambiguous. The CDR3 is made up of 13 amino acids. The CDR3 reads CASSLARVYGYTF. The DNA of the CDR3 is TGTGCCAGCAGCTTAGCTAGGGTATATGGCTACACCTTC.

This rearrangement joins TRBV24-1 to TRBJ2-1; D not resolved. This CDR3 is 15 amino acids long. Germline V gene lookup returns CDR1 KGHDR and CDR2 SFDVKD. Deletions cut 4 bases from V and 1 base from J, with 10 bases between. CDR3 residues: CATSDTGMSYNEQFF. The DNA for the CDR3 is TGTGCCACCAGTGACACGGGCATGTCCTACAATGAGCAGTTCTTC.

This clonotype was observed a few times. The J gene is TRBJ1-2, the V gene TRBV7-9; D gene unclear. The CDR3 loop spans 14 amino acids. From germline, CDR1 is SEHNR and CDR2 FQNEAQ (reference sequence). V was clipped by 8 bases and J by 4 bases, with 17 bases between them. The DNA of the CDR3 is TGTGCCAGCGCCTTTACCCCCGTCGGCTATGGCTACACCTTC. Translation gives CASAFTPVGYGYTF.

The CDR3 reads CASSLDRVRETQYF. Here the CDR3 DNA reads TGTGCCAGCAGCTTGGACAGGGTTAGGGAGACCCAGTACTTC. The V call is TRBV5-5, the J call TRBJ2-5; weak D call: TRBD1 (6 bases). The CDR3 consists of 14 residues. V lost 0 bases to trimming and J lost 5 bases, with 11 bases between them. Germline lookup yields CDR1 SGHKS and CDR2 YYEKEE (reference sequence).

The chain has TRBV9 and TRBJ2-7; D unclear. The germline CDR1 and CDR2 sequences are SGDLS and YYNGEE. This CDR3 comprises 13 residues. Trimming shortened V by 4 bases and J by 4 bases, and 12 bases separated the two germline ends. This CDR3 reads CASSPPDNYEQYF. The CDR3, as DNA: TGTGCCAGCAGCCCCCCCGACAATTACGAGCAGTACTTC.

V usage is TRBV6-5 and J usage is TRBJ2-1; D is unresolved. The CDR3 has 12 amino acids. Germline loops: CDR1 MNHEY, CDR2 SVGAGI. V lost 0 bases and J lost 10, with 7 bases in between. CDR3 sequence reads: CASSYSKGEQFF. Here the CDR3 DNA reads TGTGCCAGCAGTTACTCGAAAGGGGAGCAGTTCTTC.

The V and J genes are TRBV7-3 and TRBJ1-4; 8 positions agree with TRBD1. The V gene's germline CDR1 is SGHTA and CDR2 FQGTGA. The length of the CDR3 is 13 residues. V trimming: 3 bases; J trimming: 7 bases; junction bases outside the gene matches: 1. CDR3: CASSFGTGEKLFF. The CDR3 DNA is TGTGCCAGCAGCTTTGGGACAGGTGAAAAACTGTTTTTT. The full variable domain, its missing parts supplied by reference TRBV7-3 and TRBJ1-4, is GAGVSQTPSNKVTEKGKYVELRCDPISGHTALYWYRQSLGQGPEFLIYFQGTGAADDSGLPNDRFFAVRPEGSVSTLKIQRTERGDSAVYLCASSFGTGEKLFFGSGTQLSVL.

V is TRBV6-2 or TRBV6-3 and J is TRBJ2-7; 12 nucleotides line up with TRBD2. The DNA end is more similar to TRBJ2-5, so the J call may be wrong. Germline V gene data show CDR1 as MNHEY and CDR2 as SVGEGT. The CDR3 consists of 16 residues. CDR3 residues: CASRSGLAGISETQYF. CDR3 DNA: TGTGCCAGCAGATCCGGACTAGCGGGAATATCGGAGACCCAGTACTTC.

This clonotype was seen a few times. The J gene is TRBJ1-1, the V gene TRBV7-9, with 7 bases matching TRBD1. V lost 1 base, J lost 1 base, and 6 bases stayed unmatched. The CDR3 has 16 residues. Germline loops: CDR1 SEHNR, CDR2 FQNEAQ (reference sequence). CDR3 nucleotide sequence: TGTGCCAGCAGCTTAGTGGGACAGCTAAAGAACACTGAAGCTTTCTTT. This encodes CASSLVGQLKNTEAFF.

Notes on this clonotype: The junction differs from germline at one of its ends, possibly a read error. CDR3 coding DNA: TGCAGTGCTAAAAAGTCAGGGGGCGCATACGGGCAGTACTTC. It is translated as CSAKKSGGAYGQYF. The rearrangement joins TRBV20-1 to TRBJ2-7; TRBD1 matches 8 bases. Looked up from germline, CDR1 is DFQATT and CDR2 is SNEGSKA (reference sequence). The CDR3 totals 14 residues.

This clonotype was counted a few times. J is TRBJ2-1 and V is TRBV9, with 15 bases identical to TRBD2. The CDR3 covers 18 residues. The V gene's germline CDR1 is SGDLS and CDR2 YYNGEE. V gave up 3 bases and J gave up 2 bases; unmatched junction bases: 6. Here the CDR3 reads CASSAGLAGGSAYNEQFF. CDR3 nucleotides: TGTGCCAGCAGCGCGGGACTAGCGGGGGGCTCCGCCTACAATGAGCAGTTCTTC.

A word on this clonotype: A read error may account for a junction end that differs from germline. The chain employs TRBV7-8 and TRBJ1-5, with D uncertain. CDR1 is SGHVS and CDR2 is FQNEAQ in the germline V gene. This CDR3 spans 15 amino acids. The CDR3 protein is CAGSLVPGLVQPQHF. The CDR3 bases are TGTGCCGGCAGCTTAGTCCCGGGTTTGGTTCAGCCCCAGCATTTT.

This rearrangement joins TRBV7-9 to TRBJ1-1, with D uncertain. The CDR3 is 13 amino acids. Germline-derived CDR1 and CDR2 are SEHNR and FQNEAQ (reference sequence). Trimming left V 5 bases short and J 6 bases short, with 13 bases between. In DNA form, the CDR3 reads TGTGCCAGCAGCGAATTAGGGCCTCCTGAAGCTTTCTTT. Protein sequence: CASSELGPPEAFF.

CDR3 nucleotide sequence: TGTGCCAGCAGTTACCTTGGACAGAAAGAGACCCAGTACTTC. Translated, it gives CASSYLGQKETQYF. The V gene is TRBV6-5, the J gene TRBJ2-5; tentative D call: TRBD1 (6 bases). V was cut by 2 bases and J by 3 bases, with 10 bases left in between. Germline CDR1 and CDR2: MNHEY and SVGAGI. The CDR3 consists of 14 residues.